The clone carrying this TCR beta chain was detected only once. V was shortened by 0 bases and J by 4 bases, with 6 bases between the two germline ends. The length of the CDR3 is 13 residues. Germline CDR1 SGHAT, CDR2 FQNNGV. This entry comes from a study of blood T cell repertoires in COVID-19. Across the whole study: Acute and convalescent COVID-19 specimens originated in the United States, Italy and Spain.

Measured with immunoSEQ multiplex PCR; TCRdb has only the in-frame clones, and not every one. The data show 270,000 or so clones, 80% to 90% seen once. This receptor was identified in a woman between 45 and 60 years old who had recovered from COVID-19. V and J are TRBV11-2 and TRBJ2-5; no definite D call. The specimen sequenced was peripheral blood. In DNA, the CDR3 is TGTGCCAGCAGCTTAGATAGGAGAGAGACCCAGTACTTC. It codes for CASSLDRRETQYF.